This T cell receptor beta chain was sequenced during a study of blood T cell repertoires in COVID-19. Study in general: PBMCs, B-cell-depleted T cells, or T cells provided the cDNA or gDNA that made up the material.

Original processing methods: Reference gene primers were amplified, and this amplification served to estimate nucleated cell counts. The table came from immunoSEQ multiplex PCR; TCRdb's copy has only in-frame clones and leaves some out. V and J calls and clone size are as listed in that table; D and trimming were resolved from the DNA. The sample holds some 220,000 clones; 88% are singletons and the top ten take approximately 2.7%. Participants' own reports of clinical history determined their cohort assignment. For recovered donors of Cohort 3, there were two negative PCRs, clearance, or symptom resolution. The ends lost 2 bases at V and 6 bases at J; junction bases unmatched: 7. The CDR3 extends over 15 amino acids.

The source of this sequence is a woman aged 25 to 39 who had recovered from COVID-19. This chain uses TRBV23-1 with TRBJ2-7; TRBD1 matches at 10 bases. TRBV23-1 counts as an open reading frame of uncertain function. The sequencing input was PBMCs or T cells enriched from blood (not recorded which). For the CDR3, the DNA is TGCGCCAGCAGTCAAAGGACAGGGGGTAGGGGCGAGCAGTACTTC. Its translation: CASSQRTGGRGEQYF.